This record concerns one T cell receptor (beta chain) sequence. Its antigen is not yet known. The input lacks base qualities; no much larger clone sits a single base away. The sample's time point label, decoded: before trial treatment. The donors came from RACIN, which was a single-arm phase I dose-escalation trial that paired nivolumab and ipilimumab with aspirin, low-dose cyclophosphamide and low-dose radiotherapy. To be eligible, a patient needed to have an advanced solid tumor that was TIL-negative. Trimming takes 6 bases from V and 2 bases from J, and the germline ends sit 25 bases apart. CDR3 length: 18 amino acids, cysteine to phenylalanine. Only the CDR3 DNA is retained, 54 bases long and in frame from the first base. These data come from a study of low-dose radiotherapy and immunotherapy resistance in tumors (dated by TCRdb to between 2021 and 2023). Regarding the study in general: Cohort 1 received 0.5 Gy per fraction every 2 weeks, with a prescribed total PTV dose of 6.5 Gy. For Cohort 2, the dose was 1 Gy per fraction given every two weeks, adding up to 13 Gy in total across 26 weeks. Patients were given nivolumab as a 240 mg flat dose every two weeks and ipilimumab at 1 mg/kg every six weeks, with both drugs delivered intravenously. Intravenous cyclophosphamide at 200 mg/m2 was administered every two weeks, one day ahead of each radiation and immunotherapy administration. Aspirin 300 mg was taken orally once daily by patients for four cycles, starting on cycle 1 day 1. Randomization of trial participants into treatment groups was not performed. Eight patients were included in the translational analysis: three from the first dose cohort and the first five from the second dose cohort.

Sequencing used an Illumina HiSeq 2500. First-strand cDNA was synthesized with Superscript III and a set of TRAV- and TRBV-specific primers, covering both TCRalpha and TCRbeta chains. TCRs were amplified with Phusion for roughly 19 PCR cycles, with a constant-region primer paired with the adapter attached to the V primers. Amplification of the isolated mRNA was done with the MessageAmp II aRNA Amplification Kit, which involved an approximately 15-hour in vitro transcription at 37 degrees C. The Dynabeads mRNA DIRECT Purification Kit was used to isolate mRNA for TCR sequencing. Indexed Illumina adapters were added in a second Phusion PCR of 25 to 30 cycles, after which AMPure XP beads were used to purify the products. The study's own analysis went as follows. Custom Perl scripts were used to pool TCR sequences that encoded the same protein, to remove out-of-frame sequences, and to calculate the abundance of each clonotype. Any TCR sequence supported by only a single read was excluded from analysis. Among the metrics used to describe the repertoires were Shannon entropy, Gini index, clonality, richness, and the frequency of TCRs shared between repertoires. TCRdb applied fastp at Q25 and MiXCR to the public reads, then kept only in-frame beta chains. Each CDR3 protein appears once, grouped with its most common genes and DNA. The V and J calls reflect TCRdb's pipeline rather than the authors' work. For this sample the table gives 35,000 to 45,000 distinct CDR3 sequences, of which about 28% were detected only once. About 3.9% of the sample is in the top ten clones.

This receptor chain uses TRBV12-3 or TRBV12-4 and TRBJ1-2; the D gene is perhaps TRBD1, on 6 matching bases. This receptor was obtained from a male donor with gallbladder cancer. The sample consisted of PBMCs, taken before treatment. The base sequence is TGTGCCAGCAGCGGCTCAGGGTCCTACCGAAGGGGGAACTATGGCTACACCTTC. It codes for CASSGSGSYRRGNYGYTF.